This passage covers 26 T cell receptor beta chains from one sample sequenced in a study of T cell repertoires in cytomegalovirus infection (dated by TCRdb to the late 2010s). For these receptors, no antigen is known. The treatment or condition label, as the study defines it: in vitro stimulation with specific CMV peptide epitopes to enrich CMV-specific T cells. Sequencing was carried out with an Illumina HiSeq 1500. TCRdb's own reprocessing of the public reads used fastp at Q25 and MiXCR and kept productive beta chains. Under each unique CDR3 protein, matching rows form one entry showing the most common genes and DNA. Recorded for this sample are about 500,000 distinct CDR3 sequences; 33% of them occurred a single time. 17% of the sample rests with the top ten. The source was cultured PBMCs, collected from culture after CMV antigen stimulation. The receptors derive from a human donor in good health (CMV status not recorded). Some clones in this sample may be carry-over from other donors' samples.

The J gene is TRBJ1-1, the V gene TRBV12-3 or TRBV12-4; D is unresolved. The germline V and J ends were trimmed by 6 bases and 1 base, with 9 bases remaining between them. This CDR3 contains 13 residues. Here the CDR3 DNA reads TGTGCCAGCAGCTACTATCAGAACACTGAAGCTTTCTTT. Its protein product is CASSYYQNTEAFF.

In its sample, this clonotype was seen many times. V usage is TRBV29-1 and J usage is TRBJ2-1, with 7 bases that match TRBD2. Germline V CDR1 and CDR2: SQVTM, ANQGSEA. The CDR3 runs 17 residues. The V segment lost 2 bases and the J segment 6 bases; nucleotides outside the gene matches: 16. The CDR3 DNA sequence: TGCAGCGTTGAAAAGGGAGCTAGCGGCGTAAACTTCAATGAGCAGTTCTTC. It translates to CSVEKGASGVNFNEQFF.

This chain uses TRBV28 with TRBJ2-7; D not certain. Trimming stripped 7 bases from V and 1 base from J, with 14 bases between. Per the germline V gene, CDR1 is MDHEN and CDR2 is SYDVKM. This CDR3 is 14 amino acids long. The DNA of the CDR3 is TGTGCCAGCAACCCACTCGCTGGATCCTACGAGCAGTACTTC. This codes for CASNPLAGSYEQYF.

This clonotype was found many times. The chain is built from TRBV7-2 and TRBJ2-2, with TRBD1 as a possible D gene (6 bases). The CDR3 runs 13 residues. Germline CDR1 SGHTA, CDR2 FQGNSA. V was cut by 5 bases and J by 4 bases, with 8 bases left in between. The CDR3: CASSGRGTGELFF. The CDR3 nucleotides read TGTGCCAGCAGCGGCAGGGGCACCGGGGAGCTGTTTTTT.

The rearrangement links TRBV7-9 to TRBJ2-7; TRBD2 might be the D (5 bases). This CDR3 is built from 15 residues. Trimming pared 3 bases from V and 1 base from J, leaving 13 bases between. Germline loops: CDR1 SEHNR, CDR2 FQNEAQ (reference sequence). CDR3 bases: TGTGCCAGCAGCTTTCGCAGTGGCGGGTCCTACGAGCAGTACTTC. Translated: CASSFRSGGSYEQYF.

The CDR3 protein is CASSDTYYSYEQYV. The CDR3 nucleotides read TGTGCCAGCAGCGACACATACTATTCCTACGAGCAGTACGTC. The genes are TRBV6-6 and TRBJ2-7; D gene unclear. Trimming took 6 bases from V and 1 from J, leaving 13 bases between them. The CDR3 consists of 14 residues. The germline gives CDR1 MNHNY, CDR2 SVGAGI (reference sequence).

Ten or more counts support this clonotype. DNA for the CDR3: TGTGCCAGCAGCTCCGGGGGGTCTGGAAACACCATATATTTT. Translating gives CASSSGGSGNTIYF. The chain uses TRBV7-8 and TRBJ1-3, with D tentatively TRBD1 (5 bases). The CDR3 loop spans 14 amino acids. Trimming removed 4 bases from V and 1 base from J, with 8 bases in between. The germline gives CDR1 SGHVS, CDR2 FQNEAQ.

At least ten counts were recorded for this clonotype. This chain connects TRBV7-8 to TRBJ2-1, with TRBD2 matching 9 bases. In germline, CDR1 is SGHVS, CDR2 FQNEAQ. The V gene end was trimmed by 6 bases and the J gene end by 9 bases; junction bases not matched to a gene: 6. The CDR3 is 13 residues long. CDR3 amino acids: CASRLVLAGEQFF. Here the CDR3 DNA reads TGTGCCAGCAGGCTCGTACTAGCGGGTGAGCAGTTCTTC.

The chain recombines TRBV12-5 with TRBJ2-1, with 7 bases fitting TRBD1. V dropped 5 bases and J dropped 6; count of bases not matched to a gene: 1. Germline CDR1 reads LGHNT; CDR2 reads FRNRAP. This CDR3 is 12 amino acids long. The CDR3 coding sequence is TGTGCTAGTGGTGGGACAGTCAATGAGCAGTTCTTC. It encodes CASGGTVNEQFF.

CDR3 DNA sequence: TGTGCCAGCAGCCCTACCCACTGGGGAGGGATGAACACTGAAGCTTTCTTT. It yields the protein CASSPTHWGGMNTEAFF. The chain couples TRBV5-4 to TRBJ1-1; no firm D call. V gave up 4 bases and J gave up 0 bases, with 19 bases separating them. The CDR3 sequence is 17 residues long. Germline CDR1 reads SGHNT; CDR2 reads YYREEE (reference sequence).

In this sample, this clonotype turned up once. V and J are TRBV20-1 and TRBJ2-7, with 7 bases matching TRBD2. V lost 3 bases to trimming and J lost 2 bases; unmatched junction nucleotides: 4. The CDR3 totals 13 residues. Germline V CDR1 and CDR2: DFQATT, SNEGSKA (reference sequence). The CDR3 loop reads CSASGGSPYEQYV. Written as DNA, the CDR3 is TGCAGTGCTAGCGGCGGGAGCCCCTACGAGCAGTACGTC.

At least ten counts were recorded for this clonotype. This chain links TRBV7-6 with TRBJ1-3; D may be TRBD1 (5 bases). The CDR3 contains 13 residues. From germline, CDR1 is SGHVS and CDR2 FNYEAQ. V lost 5 bases, J lost 8 bases, and 13 bases lay in between. Here the CDR3 DNA reads TGTGCCAGCAGCGTAGGAGGAGGGGACACCATATATTTT. Protein sequence: CASSVGGGDTIYF.

This clonotype has only one observation. The chain links TRBV25-1 to TRBJ1-1; TRBD1 aligns across 7 bases. The length of the CDR3 is 18 residues. Germline V gene data show CDR1 as MGHDK and CDR2 as SYGVNS. With V trimmed by 5 bases and J by 0 bases, 15 bases remained unmatched. The CDR3 sequence is CASSPLHGPGGLNTEAFF. The CDR3 bases are TGTGCCAGCAGTCCGCTCCATGGCCCAGGGGGTTTGAACACTGAAGCTTTCTTT. The full variable domain, completed using reference TRBV25-1 and TRBJ1-1, is EADIYQTPRYLVIGTGKKITLECSQTMGHDKMYWYQQDPGMELHLIHYSYGVNSTEKGDLSSESTVSRIRTEHFPLTLESARPSHTSQYLCASSPLHGPGGLNTEAFFGQGTRLTVV.

This sequence joins TRBV15 and TRBJ2-2; D is unclear. V shed 1 base and J shed 3 bases, with 6 bases lying between them. Germline V gene data show CDR1 as LNHNV and CDR2 as YYDKDF (reference sequence). The CDR3 totals 14 residues. The CDR3 DNA is TGTGCCACCAGCAGAGGAGTTTACACCGGGGAGCTGTTTTTT. This gives the protein CATSRGVYTGELFF.

This clonotype was counted a single time. The chain recombines TRBV10-3 with TRBJ2-3; no firm D call. V was cut by 6 bases and J by 6 bases, with 13 bases left in between. This CDR3 has 13 residues. Germline assignment: CDR1 ENHRY and CDR2 SYGVKD. The CDR3, as DNA: TGTGCCATCAGGACTTTAGAGCGCGATACGCAGTATTTT. Amino acid sequence: CAIRTLERDTQYF.

The V call is TRBV6-2 or TRBV6-3, the J call TRBJ1-5; D is undetermined. CDR1 is MNHEY and CDR2 is SVGEGT in the germline V gene. The V gene lost 2 bases and the J gene lost 6 bases, with 17 bases spanning the gap. The CDR3 contains 16 residues. The CDR3 loop is CASSYVPMGGIQPQHF. The CDR3, as DNA: TGTGCCAGCAGTTACGTCCCGATGGGAGGGATTCAGCCCCAGCATTTT.

Points on this clonotype: One end of the junction fails to match germline, which may point to a read error. The chain links TRBV4-1 to TRBJ1-6, with 9 bases matching TRBD1. CDR1 and CDR2 (germline): MGHRA, YSYEKL. The CDR3 spans 13 residues. CDR3 residues: CASTGGLNSPPHF. CDR3 DNA sequence: TGCGCCAGTACAGGGGGCTTAAATTCACCCCCCCACTTT.

This clonotype was found a few times. The CDR3 coding sequence is TGTGCCAGCAGCCCCCAGGCCCCGGCAAAAAATGGCTACACCTTC. Its protein is CASSPQAPAKNGYTF. J is TRBJ1-2 and V is TRBV11-2; D ambiguous. CDR3 length: 15 amino acids. CDR1 is SGHAT, CDR2 FQNNGV, per germline. The V end was cut by 5 bases, the J end by 6 bases, with 19 bases between. The entire variable domain, with the rest obtained from reference TRBV11-2 and TRBJ1-2, is as follows: EAGVAQSPRYKIIEKRQSVAFWCNPISGHATLYWYQQILGQGPKLLIQFQNNGVVDDSQLPKDRFSAERLKGVDSTLKIQPAKLEDSAVYLCASSPQAPAKNGYTFGSGTRLTVV.

The rearrangement uses TRBV12-3 or TRBV12-4 and TRBJ2-1; D may be TRBD1 or TRBD2 (5 bases each). CDR3 size: 16 residues. The V and J ends lost 6 bases and 7 bases respectively, with 22 bases between them. CDR3 sequence: CASRSSQGTPLNEQFF. Written as DNA, the CDR3 is TGTGCCAGCAGAAGTAGCCAAGGGACCCCCCTAAATGAGCAGTTCTTC.

This clonotype was counted between two and nine times. The chain carries TRBV6-1 and TRBJ2-7; D is unresolved. Germline V gene sequence: CDR1 MNHNS, CDR2 SASEGT. The CDR3 has 13 amino acids. The V end lost 1 base, the J end lost 6 bases, and 10 bases lay between the germline ends. CDR3 DNA: TGTGCCAGCAGTGAAGTCAGGCTGGGCGAGCAGTACTTC. It encodes CASSEVRLGEQYF.

This clonotype was detected many times. The chain recombines TRBV12-3 or TRBV12-4 with TRBJ2-1; the match to TRBD2 covers 13 bases. The CDR3 runs to 16 residues. The V segment lost 3 bases and the J segment 8 bases; nucleotides outside the gene matches: 7. CDR3 bases: TGTGCCAGCAGTTTTCATGGACTAGCGGGAGTAGATGAGCAGTTCTTC. Translated: CASSFHGLAGVDEQFF.

J is TRBJ2-1 and V is TRBV28; 12 bases align to TRBD2. V trimming: 7 bases; J trimming: 3 bases; junction bases outside the gene matches: 4. Per the germline V gene, CDR1 is MDHEN and CDR2 is SYDVKM. The CDR3 loop spans 15 amino acids. The CDR3 nucleotides are TGTGCCAGCACGACTAGCGGGAGTGGCTACAATGAGCAGTTCTTC. Translated, it gives CASTTSGSGYNEQFF.

The chain carries TRBV7-2 and TRBJ1-1; D not certain. There are 13 residues in the CDR3. Trimming stripped 1 base from V and 3 bases from J, with 6 bases between. Looked up from germline, CDR1 is SGHTA and CDR2 is FQGNSA. Here the CDR3 DNA reads TGTGCCAGCAGCTTAGGACGACACACTGAAGCTTTCTTT. Translated, it gives CASSLGRHTEAFF. The whole variable domain, remainder taken from reference TRBV7-2 and TRBJ1-1, is GAGVSQSPSNKVTEKGKDVELRCDPISGHTALYWYRQSLGQGLEFLIYFQGNSAPDKSGLPSDRFSAERTGGSVSTLTIQRTQQEDSAVYLCASSLGRHTEAFFGQGTRLTVV.

The chain links TRBV29-1 to TRBJ2-5, with TRBD2 matching 15 bases. The J segment lost 4 bases and the V segment lost 7 bases, leaving 4 bases of the junction unmatched. The CDR3 extends over 14 amino acids. Germline loops: CDR1 SQVTM, CDR2 ANQGSEA. CDR3 region: CSAEGLAGGETQYF. In nucleotides, the CDR3 is TGCAGCGCTGAGGGACTAGCGGGAGGAGAGACCCAGTACTTC.

As DNA, the CDR3 is TGTGCCAGCTCACCTCAGAATTTGGAGCAGTTCTTC. It is translated as CASSPQNLEQFF. This chain links TRBV18 with TRBJ2-1; D gene ambiguous. In germline, CDR1 is KGHSH, CDR2 LQKENI. This CDR3 has 12 amino acids. Trimming pared 3 bases from V and 10 bases from J, leaving 10 bases between.

J is TRBJ1-1 and V is TRBV19; no firm D call. V was trimmed by 3 bases and J by 5 bases, leaving 13 bases between them. The CDR3 sequence is 14 residues long. The germline CDR1 and CDR2 sequences are LNHDA and SQIVND (reference sequence). CDR3 in amino acids: CASSIWEGATEAFF. In nucleotides, the CDR3 is TGTGCCAGTAGTATTTGGGAAGGCGCGACTGAAGCTTTCTTT.